Shown below are 6 T cell receptor beta chains from a single sample sequenced in a study of blood T cell repertoires in COVID-19. The repertoire was sequenced with immunoSEQ multiplex PCR; TCRdb's copy has only in-frame clones and lacks some. The data show about 240,000 clones, roughly four fifths seen once. The sample taken for sequencing was peripheral blood. These receptors were obtained from a woman in her fifties or sixties with active or convalescent COVID-19.

The rearrangement uses TRBV6-5 and TRBJ1-1; D gene unclear. V was cut by 5 bases and J by 1 base, with 11 bases left in between. The CDR3 is made up of 14 amino acids. Germline V lookup: CDR1 MNHEY, CDR2 SVGAGI. The DNA for the CDR3 is TGTGCCAGCAGTAGGGAGACTGAGAACACTGAAGCTTTCTTT. It specifies CASSRETENTEAFF.

V is TRBV27 and J is TRBJ1-4; D is unclear. Germline CDR1 MNHEY, CDR2 SMNVEV (reference sequence). The CDR3 has 15 amino acids. Trimming cost V 0 bases and J 4 bases, with 9 bases left between them. The CDR3 loop reads CASSLSPAGNEKLFF. CDR3 nucleotides: TGTGCCAGCAGTTTATCCCCAGCGGGTAATGAAAAACTGTTTTTT.

V is TRBV11-2 and J is TRBJ2-3; 7 bases line up with TRBD1. This CDR3 is built from 15 residues. Germline assignment: CDR1 SGHAT and CDR2 FQNNGV. The V gene end was trimmed by 4 bases and the J gene end by 2 bases; junction bases not matched to a gene: 6. CDR3 residues: CASSSNRGTTDTQYF. The CDR3 DNA reads TGTGCCAGCAGCTCCAACAGGGGTACCACAGATACGCAGTATTTT.

This clone was observed a few times. The gene calls are TRBV18 and TRBJ1-4; D may be TRBD1 (6 bases). The CDR3 extends over 14 amino acids. CDR1 KGHSH and CDR2 LQKENI come from the germline V gene. Trimming took 3 bases from V and 6 from J, leaving 11 bases between them. In DNA form, the CDR3 reads TGTGCCAGCTCACCCCGACAGGACGATGAAAAACTGTTTTTT. Translated, it gives CASSPRQDDEKLFF.

J is TRBJ2-5 and V is TRBV6-5; TRBD2 aligns across 8 bases. Per the germline V gene, CDR1 is MNHEY and CDR2 is SVGAGI. J gave up 5 bases and V 2 bases, and 7 bases lay outside the gene matches. CDR3 length: 15 amino acids. The CDR3 here is CASSYEGLVGETQYF. CDR3 DNA: TGTGCCAGCAGTTACGAGGGACTAGTTGGGGAGACCCAGTACTTC.

Here the CDR3 reads CASSSGLATDTQYF. The CDR3 DNA sequence: TGCGCCAGCAGCTCGGGACTAGCTACAGATACGCAGTATTTT. The chain uses TRBV5-1 and TRBJ2-3, with 9 bases fitting TRBD2. In germline, CDR1 is SGHRS, CDR2 YFSETQ. This CDR3 is 14 amino acids long. The V gene end was trimmed by 3 bases and the J gene end by 3 bases; junction bases not matched to a gene: 2. The entire variable domain, with the rest obtained from reference TRBV5-1 and TRBJ2-3, is as follows: KAGVTQTPRYLIKTRGQQVTLSCSPISGHRSVSWYQQTPGQGLQFLFEYFSETQRNKGNFPGRFSGRQFSNSRSEMNVSTLELGDSALYLCASSSGLATDTQYFGPGTRLTVL.